A selection of T cell receptor beta chains follows, all from one sample in a study of blood T cell repertoires in COVID-19. Data came from immunoSEQ multiplex PCR; TCRdb stores just in-frame clones and leaves some out. This table has around 200,000 clones, more than 80% appearing once. Material: PBMCs or T cells enriched from blood (not recorded which). Receptors originate from a middle-aged man who had recovered from COVID-19. Each CDR3 is given with its conserved first and last residue. The order of the fields is V gene, D gene, clone size, J gene, CDR3 DNA, CDR3 protein. The D gene is left open where the match is weak. Clone size is not always given. Where it is, it says once, few, many or a class for expanded clones.

V: TRBV7-3; D: -; size: -; J: TRBJ1-1; DNA: TGTGCCAGCAGCAGCCAGGTCGGGGCTGAAGCTTTCTTT; CDR3: CASSSQVGAEAFF
V: TRBV2; D: -; size: -; J: TRBJ2-1; DNA: TGTGCCAGCAGTGACGGTCTCCGGGGTGGCAATGAGCAGTTCTTC; CDR3: CASSDGLRGGNEQFF
V: TRBV4-2; D: TRBD2; size: -; J: TRBJ2-1; DNA: TGTGCCAGCAGCCAAGATTCTAGCGGGAGCTACAATGAGCAGTTCTTC; CDR3: CASSQDSSGSYNEQFF
V: TRBV5-5; D: -; size: -; J: TRBJ2-7; DNA: TGTGCCAGCAGCGCCCAGGGGTCCCACGAGCAGTACTTC; CDR3: CASSAQGSHEQYF
V: TRBV28; D: -; size: few; J: TRBJ1-2; DNA: TGTGCCAGCAGTTACCTCAGGGGACCCCTTCTCTTC; CDR3: CASSYLRGPLLF
V: TRBV28; D: -; size: -; J: TRBJ1-1; DNA: TGTGCCAGCAGCCTAGGGGGAATGAACACTGAAGCTTTCTTT; CDR3: CASSLGGMNTEAFF
V: TRBV28; D: -; size: once; J: TRBJ1-1; DNA: TGTGCCAGCAAAGCGGGTCTGAACACTGAAGCTTTCTTT; CDR3: CASKAGLNTEAFF
V: TRBV6-5; D: TRBD1; size: -; J: TRBJ2-2; DNA: TGTGCCAGCAGCCCAGGGGGACACGGGGAGCTGTTTTTT; CDR3: CASSPGGHGELFF
V: TRBV29-1; D: TRBD1; size: -; J: TRBJ1-1; DNA: TGCAGCGGCTTGACAGGGGGCAGGAGGACTGAAGCTTTCTTT; CDR3: CSGLTGGRRTEAFF
V: TRBV9; D: -; size: -; J: TRBJ2-7; DNA: TGTGCCAGCAGCGTAGCACCGCGGGATGGTGAGCAGTACTTC; CDR3: CASSVAPRDGEQYF
V: TRBV5-1; D: -; size: -; J: TRBJ2-3; DNA: TGCGCCAGCAGGGTTGGGCAGGGCCCAGATACGCAGTATTTT; CDR3: CASRVGQGPDTQYF
V: TRBV7-9; D: TRBD2; size: -; J: TRBJ2-3; DNA: TGTGCCAGCAGCAGGGTGGCGGGAGGCCCCTTCTCTAGCACAGATACGCAGTATTTT; CDR3: CASSRVAGGPFSSTDTQYF
V: TRBV6-5; D: -; size: -; J: TRBJ1-2; DNA: TGTGCCAGCAGTTACAGGGGAAATGGCTACACCTTC; CDR3: CASSYRGNGYTF
V: TRBV29-1; D: TRBD2; size: -; J: TRBJ2-1; DNA: TGCAGCGTCTCGGGAGGGCGATACAATGAGCAGTTCTTC; CDR3: CSVSGGRYNEQFF
V: TRBV12-3/TRBV12-4; D: -; size: -; J: TRBJ1-5; DNA: TGTGCCAGCAGTTTATGGGGGAGGCAGCCCCAGCATTTT; CDR3: CASSLWGRQPQHF
V: TRBV5-5; D: -; size: -; J: TRBJ2-7; DNA: TGTGCCAGCACCCCGGGGAGGGGGTCATACGAGCAGTACTTC; CDR3: CASTPGRGSYEQYF
V: TRBV5-1; D: -; size: once; J: TRBJ2-2; DNA: TGCGCCAGCAGTCACTACACCGGGGAGCTGTTTTTT; CDR3: CASSHYTGELFF
V: TRBV24-1; D: -; size: once; J: TRBJ2-1; DNA: TGTGCCACCAGTGATCCTACAGGGTTTGTATTCTTC; CDR3: CATSDPTGFVFF
V: TRBV9; D: TRBD2; size: -; J: TRBJ2-1; DNA: TGTGCCAGCAGCGTAGGAGCGGGAGCGATTAATGAGCAGTTCTTC; CDR3: CASSVGAGAINEQFF
V: TRBV12-5; D: TRBD1; size: -; J: TRBJ2-2; DNA: TGTGCTAGTGGTTTCGGGACAGGGGACACCGGGGAGCTGTTTTTT; CDR3: CASGFGTGDTGELFF
V: TRBV19; D: TRBD1; size: -; J: TRBJ1-5; DNA: TGTGCCAGTAGTCCGCGGGACAGGGGATATCAGCCCCAGCATTTT; CDR3: CASSPRDRGYQPQHF
V: TRBV4-2; D: TRBD1; size: -; J: TRBJ1-1; DNA: TGTGCCAGCAGCCCCCGACAGGGAGTAACCCCGACTAACACTGAAGCTTTCTTT; CDR3: CASSPRQGVTPTNTEAFF
V: TRBV27; D: -; size: -; J: TRBJ1-1; DNA: TGTGCCAGCAAGCAGGATAACACTGAAGCTTTCTTT; CDR3: CASKQDNTEAFF
V: TRBV9; D: TRBD1; size: few; J: TRBJ1-1; DNA: TGTGCCAGCAGTCTCGGTGGAGGACAGGCAAACACTGAAGCTTTCTTT; CDR3: CASSLGGGQANTEAFF
V: TRBV14; D: TRBD2; size: -; J: TRBJ2-2; DNA: TGTGCCAGCAGCCCCCCGGGACTAGCGTCGAACACCGGGGAGCTGTTTTTT; CDR3: CASSPPGLASNTGELFF